A selection of T cell receptor beta chains follows, all from one sample in a study of shared clonotypes between healthy human individuals. Measured with immunoSEQ multiplex PCR; TCRdb has only the in-frame clones, and not every one. The data contain around 2.1 million clones, roughly 91% of them singletons. Sequenced material: naive CD8+ T cells from PBMCs. The receptors were sampled from a young man in good health. Some clones in this sample may be carry-over from other donors' samples. The conserved cysteine and the conserved F or W are not part of the CDR3 here. D genes are given only for firm matches.

v_gene: TRBV7-8
j_gene: TRBJ1-5
len: 12
d_gene: -
CDR3aa: ASSLELGGQSQH

v_gene: TRBV7-9
j_gene: -
len: 12
d_gene: -
CDR3aa: ASSGTVRSYEQY

v_gene: TRBV27
j_gene: TRBJ1-5
len: 11
d_gene: -
CDR3aa: ASSPYSNQPQH

v_gene: TRBV7-2
j_gene: TRBJ1-1
len: 11
d_gene: -
CDR3aa: ASSLAMGVEAF

v_gene: TRBV15
j_gene: TRBJ1-1
len: 12
d_gene: -
CDR3aa: ATRSQGTNTEAF

v_gene: TRBV6-6
j_gene: TRBJ2-4
len: 13
d_gene: TRBD2
CDR3aa: ASRNPGLGLSIQY

v_gene: TRBV6-1
j_gene: TRBJ1-2
len: 14
d_gene: -
CDR3aa: ASSEAMNRAVYGYT

v_gene: TRBV27
j_gene: TRBJ2-7
len: 12
d_gene: -
CDR3aa: ASSLSGSSREQY

v_gene: TRBV7-3
j_gene: TRBJ1-2
len: 14
d_gene: -
CDR3aa: ASSPGGSEANYGYT

v_gene: TRBV5-1
j_gene: TRBJ2-2
len: 12
d_gene: -
CDR3aa: ASSLKGLNGELF

v_gene: TRBV23-1
j_gene: TRBJ1-1
len: 14
d_gene: -
CDR3aa: ASSPPRTGPLTEAF

v_gene: TRBV5-1
j_gene: TRBJ1-1
len: 12
d_gene: -
CDR3aa: ASSFSQGAPEAF

v_gene: TRBV19
j_gene: TRBJ2-2
len: 12
d_gene: TRBD1
CDR3aa: ASRTGGFTGELF

v_gene: TRBV27
j_gene: TRBJ1-1
len: 13
d_gene: TRBD1
CDR3aa: ASSLLTGMNTEAF

v_gene: TRBV28
j_gene: TRBJ2-7
len: 14
d_gene: TRBD2
CDR3aa: ASSSKREGPYHEQY

v_gene: TRBV4-1
j_gene: TRBJ2-3
len: 16
d_gene: TRBD1
CDR3aa: ASSQDLGTGVNTDTQY

v_gene: TRBV13
j_gene: TRBJ1-2
len: 12
d_gene: -
CDR3aa: ASSLVAGNYGYT

v_gene: TRBV28
j_gene: TRBJ2-7
len: 12
d_gene: TRBD1
CDR3aa: ASSLQGTAYEQY

v_gene: TRBV29-1
j_gene: TRBJ2-7
len: 11
d_gene: TRBD2
CDR3aa: SVRASGKYEQY

v_gene: TRBV5-6
j_gene: TRBJ2-4
len: 14
d_gene: -
CDR3aa: ASSLAGYLAKNIQY

v_gene: TRBV11-2
j_gene: TRBJ2-7
len: 12
d_gene: TRBD1
CDR3aa: ASSLVGQGYEQY

v_gene: TRBV9
j_gene: TRBJ1-3
len: 14
d_gene: TRBD1
CDR3aa: ASSGGTDFSGNTIY

v_gene: TRBV6-6
j_gene: TRBJ2-1
len: 14
d_gene: -
CDR3aa: ASHPLREVIDNEQF

v_gene: TRBV10-1
j_gene: TRBJ2-5
len: 16
d_gene: -
CDR3aa: ASRLTPGSPRNQETQY

v_gene: TRBV29-1
j_gene: TRBJ2-7
len: 9
d_gene: -
CDR3aa: SVIGSYEQY

v_gene: TRBV7-9
j_gene: TRBJ1-1
len: 9
d_gene: -
CDR3aa: ASSLGVEAF

v_gene: TRBV7-9
j_gene: TRBJ2-2
len: 15
d_gene: -
CDR3aa: ASSLASGPQNTGELF

v_gene: TRBV7-9
j_gene: TRBJ2-5
len: 13
d_gene: -
CDR3aa: ASSPRQRRWETQY

v_gene: TRBV9
j_gene: TRBJ2-7
len: 11
d_gene: TRBD1
CDR3aa: ASSSGQSYEQY

v_gene: TRBV7-2
j_gene: TRBJ2-7
len: 13
d_gene: TRBD2
CDR3aa: ASSSRLAGGTEQY

v_gene: TRBV27
j_gene: TRBJ1-1
len: 13
d_gene: TRBD1
CDR3aa: ASSLTGGRHTEAF

v_gene: TRBV19
j_gene: TRBJ1-1
len: 13
d_gene: -
CDR3aa: ASSSFRESDTEAF

v_gene: TRBV27
j_gene: TRBJ2-1
len: 15
d_gene: TRBD2
CDR3aa: ASRAGTSPSSYNEQF

v_gene: TRBV19
j_gene: TRBJ2-5
len: 13
d_gene: -
CDR3aa: ASNGGLGVQETQY

v_gene: TRBV7-2
j_gene: TRBJ2-1
len: 13
d_gene: TRBD2
CDR3aa: ASSPTGLAGNEQF

v_gene: TRBV11-2
j_gene: TRBJ2-1
len: 12
d_gene: -
CDR3aa: ASAADRVRNEQF

v_gene: TRBV6-5
j_gene: TRBJ2-7
len: 12
d_gene: -
CDR3aa: ASSYRARTYEQY

v_gene: TRBV5-4
j_gene: TRBJ2-7
len: 12
d_gene: -
CDR3aa: ASSRWQGPHEQY

v_gene: TRBV19
j_gene: TRBJ2-1
len: 13
d_gene: -
CDR3aa: ASSQFGRAADEQF

v_gene: TRBV5-6
j_gene: TRBJ2-7
len: 15
d_gene: TRBD1
CDR3aa: ASSLEGQGASAYEQY

v_gene: TRBV6-1
j_gene: TRBJ1-2
len: 13
d_gene: TRBD1
CDR3aa: ASSEGQGAERGYT

v_gene: TRBV7-9
j_gene: TRBJ2-7
len: 14
d_gene: TRBD2
CDR3aa: ASSLAKRGPSYEQY

v_gene: TRBV5-4
j_gene: TRBJ2-7
len: 16
d_gene: TRBD2
CDR3aa: ASTSGPTSGRAPYEQY

v_gene: TRBV7-8
j_gene: TRBJ2-7
len: 12
d_gene: -
CDR3aa: ASSLVGRGDEQY

v_gene: TRBV9
j_gene: TRBJ2-7
len: 15
d_gene: TRBD1
CDR3aa: ASSVAGRDRGNDEQY

v_gene: TRBV15
j_gene: TRBJ2-2
len: 14
d_gene: -
CDR3aa: ATSRNRAPNTGELF

v_gene: TRBV9
j_gene: TRBJ2-3
len: 15
d_gene: TRBD2
CDR3aa: ASSVGSGRGVTDTQY

v_gene: TRBV19
j_gene: TRBJ1-3
len: 13
d_gene: -
CDR3aa: ASSISAETGNTIY

v_gene: TRBV27
j_gene: TRBJ2-1
len: 13
d_gene: -
CDR3aa: ASSLSVAAHNEQF

v_gene: TRBV7-6
j_gene: TRBJ2-2
len: 17
d_gene: TRBD2
CDR3aa: ASSFPGTSDEINTGELF

v_gene: TRBV7-6
j_gene: TRBJ1-1
len: 11
d_gene: TRBD1
CDR3aa: ASSFTGGSEAF

v_gene: TRBV29-1
j_gene: TRBJ2-7
len: 14
d_gene: -
CDR3aa: SVEEVTGGSTYEQY

v_gene: TRBV29-1
j_gene: TRBJ1-6
len: 12
d_gene: -
CDR3aa: SVERGRILSPLH

v_gene: TRBV21-1
j_gene: TRBJ2-7
len: 12
d_gene: -
CDR3aa: ASSKDKVSYEQY

v_gene: TRBV4-3
j_gene: TRBJ2-7
len: 11
d_gene: -
CDR3aa: ASSLTGRNEQY

v_gene: TRBV30
j_gene: TRBJ1-2
len: 13
d_gene: -
CDR3aa: AWSVLQRAVYGYT

v_gene: TRBV7-9
j_gene: TRBJ2-1
len: 10
d_gene: -
CDR3aa: ASSLGGHEQF

v_gene: TRBV30
j_gene: TRBJ2-6
len: 14
d_gene: -
CDR3aa: AWSRGQVSGANVLT

v_gene: TRBV6-1
j_gene: TRBJ2-7
len: 11
d_gene: TRBD1
CDR3aa: ASSARQGYEQY

v_gene: TRBV5-6
j_gene: TRBJ1-1
len: 12
d_gene: -
CDR3aa: ASSPDSMNTEAF